This T cell receptor beta chain was observed in a study of blood T cell repertoires in COVID-19. Per germline, CDR1 SEHNR and CDR2 FQNEAQ (reference sequence). V lost 1 base, J lost 4 bases, and 3 bases stayed unmatched. CDR3 size: 14 residues. Clones were read by immunoSEQ multiplex PCR, and TCRdb kept only the in-frame ones, dropping some. The sample contains about 200,000 clones, 85% of which appear only once. The sequenced material came from peripheral blood. The receptor was derived from a man in his 60s with COVID-19, enrolled during active disease. The chain is built from TRBV7-9 and TRBJ1-1, with TRBD1 matching 7 bases. CDR3 loop: CASSLDTGVTEAFF. The CDR3, as DNA: TGTGCCAGCAGCTTAGATACAGGGGTCACTGAAGCTTTCTTT.